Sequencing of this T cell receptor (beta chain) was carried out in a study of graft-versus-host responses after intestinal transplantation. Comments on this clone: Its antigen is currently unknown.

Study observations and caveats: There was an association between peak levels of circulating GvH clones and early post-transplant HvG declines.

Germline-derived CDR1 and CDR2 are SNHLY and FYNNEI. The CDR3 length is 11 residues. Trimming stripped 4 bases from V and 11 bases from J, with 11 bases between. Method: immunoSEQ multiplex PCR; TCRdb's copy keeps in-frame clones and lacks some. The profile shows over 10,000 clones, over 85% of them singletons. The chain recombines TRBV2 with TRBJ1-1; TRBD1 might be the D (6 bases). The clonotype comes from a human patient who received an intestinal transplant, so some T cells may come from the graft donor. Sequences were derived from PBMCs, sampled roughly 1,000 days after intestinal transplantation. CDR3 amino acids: CASSVQGTAFF. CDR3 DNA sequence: TGTGCCAGCAGTGTTCAGGGGACGGCTTTCTTT.